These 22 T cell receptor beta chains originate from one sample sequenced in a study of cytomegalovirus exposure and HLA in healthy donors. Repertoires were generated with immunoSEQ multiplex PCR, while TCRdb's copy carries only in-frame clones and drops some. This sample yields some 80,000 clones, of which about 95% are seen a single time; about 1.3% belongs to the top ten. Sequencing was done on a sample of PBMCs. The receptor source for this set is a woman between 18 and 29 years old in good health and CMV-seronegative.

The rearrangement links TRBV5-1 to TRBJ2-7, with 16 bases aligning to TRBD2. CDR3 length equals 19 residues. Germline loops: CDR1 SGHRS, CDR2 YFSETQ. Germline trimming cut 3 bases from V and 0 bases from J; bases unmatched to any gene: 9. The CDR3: CASSSLPGLAGGGSYEQYF. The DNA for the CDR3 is TGCGCCAGCAGCTCCCTACCGGGACTAGCGGGAGGGGGCTCCTACGAGCAGTACTTC.

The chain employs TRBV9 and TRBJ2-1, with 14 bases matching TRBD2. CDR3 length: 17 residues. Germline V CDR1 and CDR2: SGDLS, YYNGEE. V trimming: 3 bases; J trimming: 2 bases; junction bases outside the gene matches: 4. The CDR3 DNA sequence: TGTGCCAGCAGCGGGTTGGGACTAGCGGGAGCCTACAATGAGCAGTTCTTC. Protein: CASSGLGLAGAYNEQFF.

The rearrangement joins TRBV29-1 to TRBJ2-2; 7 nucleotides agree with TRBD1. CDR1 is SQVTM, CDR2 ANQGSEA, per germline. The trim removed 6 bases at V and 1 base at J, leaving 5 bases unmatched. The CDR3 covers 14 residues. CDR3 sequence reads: CSVGTELNTGELFF. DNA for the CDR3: TGCAGCGTCGGGACAGAGCTGAACACCGGGGAGCTGTTTTTT.

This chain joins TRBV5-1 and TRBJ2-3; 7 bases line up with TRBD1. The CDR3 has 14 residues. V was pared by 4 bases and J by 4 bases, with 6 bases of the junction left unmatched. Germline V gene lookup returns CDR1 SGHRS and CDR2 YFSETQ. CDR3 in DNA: TGCGCCAGCAGCCGTGACAGGGCCCCAGATACGCAGTATTTT. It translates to CASSRDRAPDTQYF.

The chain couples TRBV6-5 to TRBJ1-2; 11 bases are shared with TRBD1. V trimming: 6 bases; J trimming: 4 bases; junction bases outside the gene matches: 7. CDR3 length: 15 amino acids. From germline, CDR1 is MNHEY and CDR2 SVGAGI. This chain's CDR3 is CASRQGQGASYGYTF. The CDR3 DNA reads TGTGCCAGCAGGCAAGGACAGGGGGCGTCCTATGGCTACACCTTC.

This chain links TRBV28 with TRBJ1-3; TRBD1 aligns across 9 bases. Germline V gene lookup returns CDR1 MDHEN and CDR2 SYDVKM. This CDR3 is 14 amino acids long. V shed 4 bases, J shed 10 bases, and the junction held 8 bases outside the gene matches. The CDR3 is CASSSGQGSETIYF. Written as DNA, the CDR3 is TGTGCCAGCAGTTCGGGACAGGGCTCTGAAACCATATATTTT.

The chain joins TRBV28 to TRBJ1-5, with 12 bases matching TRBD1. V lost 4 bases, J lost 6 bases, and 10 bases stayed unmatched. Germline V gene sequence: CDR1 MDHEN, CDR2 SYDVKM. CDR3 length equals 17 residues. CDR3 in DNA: TGTGCCAGCAGTTCTGGGACAGGGGGCATATATGGTCAGCCCCAGCATTTT. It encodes CASSSGTGGIYGQPQHF.

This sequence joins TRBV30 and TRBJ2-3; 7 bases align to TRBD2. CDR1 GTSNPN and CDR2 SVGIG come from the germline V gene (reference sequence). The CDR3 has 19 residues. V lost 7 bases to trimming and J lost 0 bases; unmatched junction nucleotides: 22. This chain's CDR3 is CASDGSGKSAATSTDTQYF. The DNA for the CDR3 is TGTGCCTCGGACGGAAGCGGGAAATCCGCCGCTACTAGCACAGATACGCAGTATTTT.

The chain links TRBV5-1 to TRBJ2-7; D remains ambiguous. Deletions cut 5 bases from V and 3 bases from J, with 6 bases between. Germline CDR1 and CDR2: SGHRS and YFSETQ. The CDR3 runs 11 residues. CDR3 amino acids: CASRRFYEQYF. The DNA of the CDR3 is TGCGCCAGCAGGCGGTTCTACGAGCAGTACTTC.

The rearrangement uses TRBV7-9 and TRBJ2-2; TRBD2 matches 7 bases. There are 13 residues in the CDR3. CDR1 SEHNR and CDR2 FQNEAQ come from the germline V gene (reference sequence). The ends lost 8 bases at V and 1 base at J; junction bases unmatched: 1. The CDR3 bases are TGTGCCAGCGCGGGGGTGAACACCGGGGAGCTGTTTTTT. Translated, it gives CASAGVNTGELFF.

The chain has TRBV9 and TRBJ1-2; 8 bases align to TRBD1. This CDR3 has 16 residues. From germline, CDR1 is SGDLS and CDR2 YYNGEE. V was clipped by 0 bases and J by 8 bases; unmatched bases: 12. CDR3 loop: CASSVAHAGGSRGYTF. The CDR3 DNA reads TGTGCCAGCAGCGTAGCTCATGCAGGGGGCTCTCGGGGCTACACCTTC.

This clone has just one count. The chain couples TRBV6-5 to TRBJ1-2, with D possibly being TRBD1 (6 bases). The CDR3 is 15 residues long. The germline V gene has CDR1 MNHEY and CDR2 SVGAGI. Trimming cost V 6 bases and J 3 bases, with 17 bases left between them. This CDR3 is CASRTLGGPYYGYTF. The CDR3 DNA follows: TGTGCCAGCAGAACTCTGGGGGGGCCATACTATGGCTACACCTTC.

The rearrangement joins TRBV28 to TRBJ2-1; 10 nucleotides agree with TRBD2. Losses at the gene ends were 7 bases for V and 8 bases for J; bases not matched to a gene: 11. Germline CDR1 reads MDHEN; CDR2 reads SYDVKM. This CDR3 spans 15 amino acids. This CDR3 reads CASTGGSGRADEQFF. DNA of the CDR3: TGTGCCAGCACGGGGGGGAGCGGGAGGGCCGATGAGCAGTTCTTC.

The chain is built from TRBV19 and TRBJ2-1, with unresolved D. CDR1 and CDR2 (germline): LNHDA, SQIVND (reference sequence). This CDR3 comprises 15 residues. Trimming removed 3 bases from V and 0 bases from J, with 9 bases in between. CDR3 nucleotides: TGTGCCAGTAGTATTCGGTCGAGCTCCTACAATGAGCAGTTCTTC. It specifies CASSIRSSSYNEQFF.

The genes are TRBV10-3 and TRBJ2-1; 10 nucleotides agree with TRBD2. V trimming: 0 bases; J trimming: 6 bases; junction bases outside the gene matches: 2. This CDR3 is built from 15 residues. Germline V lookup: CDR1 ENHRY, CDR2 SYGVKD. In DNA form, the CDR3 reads TGTGCCATCAGTGAGTCACGACTAGCGGGCAATGAGCAGTTCTTC. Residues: CAISESRLAGNEQFF.

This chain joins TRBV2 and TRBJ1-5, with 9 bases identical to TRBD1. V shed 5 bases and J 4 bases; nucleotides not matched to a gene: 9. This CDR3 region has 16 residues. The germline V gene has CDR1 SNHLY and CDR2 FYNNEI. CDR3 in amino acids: CASSHKSGTGNQPQHF. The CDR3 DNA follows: TGTGCCAGCAGTCATAAATCCGGGACAGGGAATCAGCCCCAGCATTTT.

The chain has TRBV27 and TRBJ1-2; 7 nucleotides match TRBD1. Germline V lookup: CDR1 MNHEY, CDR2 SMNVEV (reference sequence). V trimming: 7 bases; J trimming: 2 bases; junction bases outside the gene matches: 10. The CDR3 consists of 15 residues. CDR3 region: CASNQTGSVNYGYTF. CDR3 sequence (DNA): TGTGCCAGCAATCAGACAGGGTCAGTAAACTATGGCTACACCTTC.

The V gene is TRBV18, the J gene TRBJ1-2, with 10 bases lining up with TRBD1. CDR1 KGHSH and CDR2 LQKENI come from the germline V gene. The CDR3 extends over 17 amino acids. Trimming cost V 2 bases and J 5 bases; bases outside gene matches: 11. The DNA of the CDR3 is TGTGCCAGCTCACCAATTATGCCCGGGACAGGGGATTATGGCTACACCTTC. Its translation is CASSPIMPGTGDYGYTF.

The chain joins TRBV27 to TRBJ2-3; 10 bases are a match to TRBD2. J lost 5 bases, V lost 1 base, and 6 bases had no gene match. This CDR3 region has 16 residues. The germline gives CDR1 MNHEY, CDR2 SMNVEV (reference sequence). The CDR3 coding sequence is TGTGCCAGCAGTTTATTGCGGCTAGCGGGAGTAGATACGCAGTATTTT. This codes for CASSLLRLAGVDTQYF.

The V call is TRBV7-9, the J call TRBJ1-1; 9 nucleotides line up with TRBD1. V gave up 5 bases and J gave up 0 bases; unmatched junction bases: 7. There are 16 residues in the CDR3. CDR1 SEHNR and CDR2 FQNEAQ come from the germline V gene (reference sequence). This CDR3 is CASSRPNRGLNTEAFF. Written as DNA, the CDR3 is TGTGCCAGCAGCCGACCCAACAGGGGGCTGAACACTGAAGCTTTCTTT. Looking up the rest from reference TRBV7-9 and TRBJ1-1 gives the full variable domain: DTGVSQNPRHKITKRGQNVTFRCDPISEHNRLYWYRQTLGQGPEFLTYFQNEAQLEKSRLLSDRFSAERPKGSFSTLEIQRTEQGDSAMYLCASSRPNRGLNTEAFFGQGTRLTVV.

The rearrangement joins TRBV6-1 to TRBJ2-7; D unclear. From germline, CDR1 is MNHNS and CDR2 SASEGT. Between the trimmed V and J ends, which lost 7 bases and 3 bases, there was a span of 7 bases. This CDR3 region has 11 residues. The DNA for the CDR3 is TGTGCCAGCATTGCGGTCTACGAGCAGTACTTC. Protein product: CASIAVYEQYF.

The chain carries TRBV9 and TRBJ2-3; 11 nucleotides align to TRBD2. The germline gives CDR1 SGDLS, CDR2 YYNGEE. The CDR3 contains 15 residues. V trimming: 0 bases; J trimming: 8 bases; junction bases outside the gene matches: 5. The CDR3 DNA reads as TGTGCCAGCAGCGTAGTTGGGGGGACTAGCGGTACGCAGTATTTT. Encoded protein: CASSVVGGTSGTQYF.